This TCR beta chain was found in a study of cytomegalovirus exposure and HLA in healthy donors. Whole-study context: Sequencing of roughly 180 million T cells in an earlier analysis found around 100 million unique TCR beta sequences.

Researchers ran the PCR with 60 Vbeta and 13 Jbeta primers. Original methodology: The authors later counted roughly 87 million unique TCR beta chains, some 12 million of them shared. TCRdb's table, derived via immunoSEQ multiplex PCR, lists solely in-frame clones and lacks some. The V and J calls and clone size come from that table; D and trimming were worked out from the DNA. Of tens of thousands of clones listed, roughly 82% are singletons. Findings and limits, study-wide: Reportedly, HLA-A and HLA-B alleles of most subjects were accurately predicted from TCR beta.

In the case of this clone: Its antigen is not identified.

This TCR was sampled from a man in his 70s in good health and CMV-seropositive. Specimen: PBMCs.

The DNA of the CDR3 is TGTGCCAGCAGCGGGCGGGGGGCCGCCACAGATACGCAGTATTTT. Its protein is CASSGRGAATDTQYF. The chain recombines TRBV5-4 with TRBJ2-3; 8 bases line up with TRBD2. Per germline, CDR1 SGHNT and CDR2 YYREEE (reference sequence). The CDR3 covers 15 residues. Trimming took 4 bases from V and 2 from J; bases not matched to a gene: 6.